This T cell receptor beta chain is from a study of blood T cell repertoires in COVID-19. The table came from immunoSEQ multiplex PCR; TCRdb's copy has only in-frame clones and leaves some out. This table has 350,000 to 400,000 clones, 90% to 95% appearing once. The sequence derives from a woman aged 40 to 49 who had been exposed to COVID-19. Sequences were obtained from PBMCs or T cells enriched from blood (not recorded which).

This CDR3 is CASSFSGTAEKLFF. The CDR3 DNA sequence: TGTGCCAGCAGCTTCAGCGGAACGGCCGAAAAACTGTTTTTT. The chain joins TRBV7-3 to TRBJ1-4, with unresolved D. The CDR3 loop spans 14 amino acids. Trimming removed 3 bases from V and 8 bases from J, with 13 bases in between. CDR1 and CDR2 (germline): SGHTA, FQGTGA.